The TCR beta chain described here comes from a study of radiotherapy plus CTLA-4 blockade in lung cancer. Assay used: immunoSEQ multiplex PCR; TCRdb lists only in-frame clones, some missing. The sample includes fewer than 150,000 clones, about 77% of them seen just once. The CDR3 is made up of 15 amino acids. Per germline, CDR1 MDHEN and CDR2 SYDVKM. V shed 6 bases and J 5 bases; nucleotides not matched to a gene: 8. The sample consisted of peripheral blood, taken from a patient treated with radiotherapy plus ipilimumab. The rearrangement links TRBV28 to TRBJ2-2, with TRBD1 matching 8 bases. The TCR sequence derives from a human donor with non-small cell lung cancer who had a partial response to radiotherapy plus ipilimumab. The CDR3 sequence: CASSPDRVGTGELFF. In DNA, the CDR3 is TGTGCCAGCAGCCCGGACAGGGTAGGAACCGGGGAGCTGTTTTTT.